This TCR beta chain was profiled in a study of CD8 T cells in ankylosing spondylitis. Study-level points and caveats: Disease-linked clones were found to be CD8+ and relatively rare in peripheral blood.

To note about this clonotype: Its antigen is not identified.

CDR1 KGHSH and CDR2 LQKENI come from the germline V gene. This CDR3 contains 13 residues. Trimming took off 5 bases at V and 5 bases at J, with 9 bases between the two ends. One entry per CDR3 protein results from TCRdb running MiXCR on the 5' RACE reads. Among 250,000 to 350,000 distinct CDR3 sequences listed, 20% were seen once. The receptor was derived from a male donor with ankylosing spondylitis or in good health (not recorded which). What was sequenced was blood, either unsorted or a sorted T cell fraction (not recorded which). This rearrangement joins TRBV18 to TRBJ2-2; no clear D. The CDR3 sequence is CASSTAETGELFF. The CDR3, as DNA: TGTGCCAGCTCAACAGCAGAGACCGGGGAGCTGTTTTTT.